The present entry profiles one T cell receptor (beta chain) with its context. The data originate from a study of blood T cell repertoires in COVID-19. At the level of the study: Two negative PCRs, clearance, or symptom resolution were required of recovered Cohort 3 donors. From T cells, B-cell-depleted T cells, or PBMCs came the material, which was cDNA or gDNA.

Everyone who took part was about 18 to 89 years old, and they came from fewer than 25 US areas. Assignment of participants to cohorts was predicated upon participant-reported clinical history. The repertoire was sequenced with immunoSEQ multiplex PCR; TCRdb's copy has only in-frame clones and lacks some. The top ten hold about 7% of the sample, which has 200,000 to 250,000 clones, about nine tenths seen once. Per the germline V gene, CDR1 is DFQATT and CDR2 is SNEGSKA (reference sequence). This CDR3 has 11 amino acids. Trimming took 5 bases from V and 9 from J, leaving 11 bases between them. This chain joins TRBV20-1 and TRBJ2-1; D call uncertain. Sequencing input: PBMCs or T cells enriched from blood (not recorded which). This receptor was identified in a man in his thirties or forties in a cohort exposed to, infected with or recovered from COVID-19 (not recorded which). CDR3 sequence (DNA): TGCAGTGCTCAGACTGCGCCTGAGCAGTTCTTC. Residues: CSAQTAPEQFF.